The text below deals with one TCR beta chain. In the source study's methods: Cell counts per sample came from amplifying reference gene primers. The repertoire was sequenced with immunoSEQ multiplex PCR; TCRdb's copy has only in-frame clones and lacks some. V and J calls and clone size are as listed in that table; D and trimming were resolved from the DNA. The data show more than 110,000 clones, about 76% seen once. V was cut by 5 bases and J by 0 bases, with 7 bases left in between. Germline values: CDR1 SGHTA, CDR2 FQGTGA. The CDR3 has 14 residues. The data were taken from a study of blood T cell repertoires in COVID-19. Background on the study: Samples of COVID-19 (acute and convalescent) were obtained from the United States, Italy and Spain. Sources were T cells, B-cell-depleted T cells, or PBMCs; the material itself was cDNA or gDNA.

This receptor was taken from an older man with acute or convalescent COVID-19. What was sequenced was peripheral blood. V and J are TRBV7-3 and TRBJ2-2, with D maybe TRBD1 (5 bases). The CDR3 DNA is TGTGCCAGCAGCACGGACACGAACACCGGGGAGCTGTTTTTT. The encoded protein is CASSTDTNTGELFF.